Below, one T cell receptor (beta chain) is given with its context. Antigen: not known. Described treatment: oral pan-JAK inhibitor, 5-10 mg twice daily. These data originate in a study of CD8+ T cells in alopecia areata. Study information: Treated individuals took tofacitinib by mouth, 5 to 10 mg twice daily.

The germline V gene has CDR1 SQVTM and CDR2 ANQGSEA. This CDR3 contains 13 residues. V dropped 7 bases and J dropped 2 bases, with 9 bases sitting between them. The study's findings and limits: Lesional scalp exceeded normal scalp in clonality, especially in alopecia totalis/universalis.

Extraction and reverse transcription of RNA yielded cDNA as the sequencing template. Some clones are missing from TCRdb's copy, which holds only in-frame ones; the method was immunoSEQ multiplex PCR. The repertoire holds under 95,000 clones, with 70% to 85% as singletons. The starting material was CD8+ T cells sorted from blood, obtained at approximately week 42, from a patient treated with tofacitinib. The J gene is TRBJ2-6, the V gene TRBV29-1; unclear D gene. This sequence originates from a human donor with alopecia areata. CDR3 sequence: CSGTVPGANVLTF. CDR3 nucleotide sequence: TGCAGCGGTACAGTACCTGGGGCCAACGTCCTGACTTTC.